The 29 T cell receptor beta chains below come from one sample, sequenced in a study of blood T cell repertoires in COVID-19. The table came from immunoSEQ multiplex PCR; TCRdb's copy has only in-frame clones and leaves some out. The table has some 200,000 clones, 85% to 90% seen once. What was sequenced was peripheral blood. These receptors all stem from a man older than 75 with acute or convalescent COVID-19.

This clone was counted once. Other DNA sequences in the sample encode the same CDR3. This chain uses TRBV21-1 with TRBJ1-1; the table's D call, TRBD1, was not checked against the DNA. TRBV21-1 is deemed a pseudogene. The length of the CDR3 is 15 residues. CDR3 DNA sequence: TGTGCTAGCAGCAACCCGACAGGGGTGAACACTGAAGCTTTCTTT. Protein: CASSNPTGVNTEAFF.

The V gene is TRBV9, the J gene TRBJ1-1; no reliable D call. Trimming took off 0 bases at V and 1 base at J, with 10 bases between the two ends. This CDR3 region has 15 residues. Germline values: CDR1 SGDLS, CDR2 YYNGEE. For the CDR3, the DNA is TGTGCCAGCAGCGTAGGTTTAGTTAGGAACACTGAAGCTTTCTTT. It codes for CASSVGLVRNTEAFF.

The rearrangement joins TRBV6-6 to TRBJ1-2, with 9 positions matching TRBD1. V trimming: 4 bases; J trimming: 3 bases; junction bases outside the gene matches: 3. The germline CDR1 and CDR2 sequences are MNHNY and SVGAGI (reference sequence). CDR3 length equals 14 residues. The CDR3 loop reads CASSLQGADYGYTF. The CDR3 DNA sequence: TGTGCCAGCAGTTTACAGGGGGCAGACTATGGCTACACCTTC.

The CDR3 DNA is TGTGCCAGAAGCGCACCAGACAGGAAGAGTTTCGATGAGCAGTTCTTC. Amino acid sequence: CARSAPDRKSFDEQFF. The chain is built from TRBV7-5 and TRBJ2-1; TRBD1 reflects the table's D call only, with no check against the DNA. TRBV7-5 is a recognized pseudogene. The CDR3 totals 16 residues.

The gene calls are TRBV24-1 and TRBJ1-2; possibly TRBD1 for D (6 bases). Trimming took 7 bases from V and 6 from J, leaving 14 bases between them. The CDR3 spans 13 residues. CDR1 and CDR2 (germline): KGHDR, SFDVKD. CDR3 amino acids: CATSTLGANGYTF. The CDR3 region has the DNA TGTGCCACCAGCACCTTGGGGGCAAATGGCTACACCTTC.

The chain is built from TRBV27 and TRBJ1-1; the D gene is possibly TRBD1 (6 bases). Germline V CDR1 and CDR2: MNHEY, SMNVEV (reference sequence). V was cut by 7 bases and J by 3 bases, with 24 bases left in between. CDR3 length: 17 residues. The DNA of the CDR3 is TGTGCCAGCAATCATAATACAGGGAGAGGGTTCGACACTGAAGCTTTCTTT. Protein product: CASNHNTGRGFDTEAFF.

The J gene is TRBJ2-2, the V gene TRBV4-2, with 9 bases that match TRBD2. The V and J ends lost 5 bases and 0 bases, in that order; junction bases with no gene match: 10. Germline-derived CDR1 and CDR2 are LGHNA and YNFKEQ. The CDR3 is made up of 18 amino acids. CDR3 DNA: TGTGCCAGCAGCTTTCGACTAGCGGCCTTCGCGAACACCGGGGAGCTGTTTTTT. It translates to CASSFRLAAFANTGELFF.

The CDR3 protein is CASSERGTSGTQYF. The CDR3 DNA reads as TGTGCCAGCAGTGAAAGGGGGACTAGCGGGACCCAGTACTTC. The chain employs TRBV2 and TRBJ2-5; 11 bases agree with TRBD2. This CDR3 is built from 14 residues. With 2 bases clipped from V and 7 bases from J, the junction kept 3 bases outside the gene matches. Germline-derived CDR1 and CDR2 are SNHLY and FYNNEI.

The V and J genes are TRBV18 and TRBJ2-4; 12 bases are a match to TRBD1. Per germline, CDR1 KGHSH and CDR2 LQKENI. The CDR3 is made up of 15 amino acids. Trimming cost V 3 bases and J 6 bases; bases outside gene matches: 3. The CDR3 coding sequence is TGTGCCAGCTCACCCGGGACAGGGGGCTTAAACATTCAGTACTTC. Translation gives CASSPGTGGLNIQYF.

The chain is built from TRBV30 and TRBJ2-2; 8 positions agree with TRBD1. The ends lost 4 bases at V and 3 bases at J; junction bases unmatched: 7. Germline CDR1 reads GTSNPN; CDR2 reads SVGIG (reference sequence). This CDR3 has 15 residues. The CDR3 region is CAWNPGGADTGELFF. CDR3 in DNA: TGTGCCTGGAACCCAGGGGGCGCGGACACCGGGGAGCTGTTTTTT. The complete variable domain, with remaining parts taken from reference TRBV30 and TRBJ2-2, reads SQTIHQWPATLVQPVGSPLSLECTVEGTSNPNLYWYRQAAGRGLQLLFYSVGIGQISSEVPQNLSASRPQDRQFILSSKKLLLSDSGFYLCAWNPGGADTGELFFGEGSRLTVL.

This chain uses TRBV5-1 with TRBJ2-3; D remains unclear. This CDR3 contains 15 residues. V was shortened by 0 bases and J by 3 bases, with 11 bases between the two germline ends. CDR1 SGHRS and CDR2 YFSETQ come from the germline V gene. CDR3 residues: CASSLAGKTTDTQYF. In DNA form, the CDR3 reads TGCGCCAGCAGCTTGGCAGGAAAAACTACAGATACGCAGTATTTT.

The CDR3 DNA sequence: TGTGCCAGCAGTTCCTGGAACACCGGGGAGCTGTTTTTT. It codes for CASSSWNTGELFF. The chain couples TRBV27 to TRBJ2-2; D call uncertain. V lost 4 bases, J lost 1 base, and 4 bases lay in between. The CDR3 has 13 residues. Germline CDR1 and CDR2: MNHEY and SMNVEV (reference sequence).

This chain connects TRBV2 to TRBJ1-2, with 7 bases lining up with TRBD1. The CDR3 contains 14 residues. CDR1 is SNHLY and CDR2 is FYNNEI in the germline V gene. V shed 7 bases, J shed 5 bases, and the junction held 10 bases outside the gene matches. For the CDR3, the DNA is TGTGCCAGCACCAAGGAACAGGGGTCGTATGGCTACACCTTC. It yields the protein CASTKEQGSYGYTF.

The V and J genes are TRBV5-8 and TRBJ2-3; D is possibly TRBD1 (5 bases). The CDR3 contains 16 residues. V shed 0 bases and J shed 1 base, with 12 bases lying between them. Germline V CDR1 and CDR2: SGHTS, YDEGEE. CDR3 sequence (DNA): TGTGCCAGCAGCTTGGTGGCCCAGGGTGGCACAGATACGCAGTATTTT. Protein: CASSLVAQGGTDTQYF.

V and J are TRBV6-5 and TRBJ2-3; D is unclear. CDR3 length: 13 amino acids. Trimming pared 4 bases from V and 10 bases from J, leaving 15 bases between. Germline CDR1 is MNHEY and CDR2 is SVGAGI. The CDR3 protein is CASSSTSGSAQYF. The CDR3 DNA is TGTGCCAGCAGTTCCACTTCAGGTTCAGCGCAGTATTTT.

This clone came up once. The DNA for the CDR3 is TGTGCCAGTATCAGGACGGGGAATACTGAAGCTTTCTTT. Translated, it gives CASIRTGNTEAFF. V is TRBV19 and J is TRBJ1-1; D unclear. Per germline, CDR1 LNHDA and CDR2 SQIVND (reference sequence). V was shortened by 7 bases and J by 5 bases, with 14 bases between the two germline ends. The CDR3 runs to 13 residues. Drawing the rest from reference TRBV19 and TRBJ1-1, the complete variable domain is DGGITQSPKYLFRKEGQNVTLSCEQNLNHDAMYWYRQDPGQGLRLIYYSQIVNDFQKGDIAEGYSVSREKKESFPLTVTSAQKNPTAFYLCASIRTGNTEAFFGQGTRLTVV.

The gene calls are TRBV27 and TRBJ1-1; D possibly corresponds to TRBD1 (5 bases). V was shortened by 5 bases and J by 0 bases, with 10 bases between the two germline ends. The CDR3 has 14 amino acids. Germline V lookup: CDR1 MNHEY, CDR2 SMNVEV (reference sequence). CDR3 bases: TGTGCCAGCAGTGCTCGGGGGGTGAACACTGAAGCTTTCTTT. This codes for CASSARGVNTEAFF.

This clone was observed a few times. The V and J genes are TRBV5-1 and TRBJ2-5; 8 bases match TRBD1. There are 14 residues in the CDR3. Per the germline V gene, CDR1 is SGHRS and CDR2 is YFSETQ. With 4 bases clipped from V and 5 bases from J, the junction kept 7 bases outside the gene matches. CDR3 in amino acids: CASSGGRGRETQYF. Written as DNA, the CDR3 is TGCGCCAGCAGCGGGGGCAGGGGGCGGGAGACCCAGTACTTC.

The chain recombines TRBV6-1 with TRBJ1-6, with D possibly being TRBD1 (6 bases). V was pared by 1 base and J by 10 bases, with 14 bases between. Germline V gives CDR1 MNHNS, CDR2 SASEGT. CDR3 length equals 15 residues. CDR3 nucleotide sequence: TGTGCCAGCAGTGAAGGAGGGGGGGCTCGATCACCCCTCCACTTT. Amino acid sequence: CASSEGGGARSPLHF.

This sequence joins TRBV24-1 and TRBJ1-4; tentatively, D is TRBD1 (6 bases). The CDR3 covers 13 residues. V was cut by 1 base and J by 10 bases, with 9 bases left in between. CDR1 KGHDR and CDR2 SFDVKD come from the germline V gene. In DNA, the CDR3 is TGTGCCACCAGTGATTTACAGGGTGGAAAACTGTTTTTT. Its protein product is CATSDLQGGKLFF.

V usage is TRBV6-5 and J usage is TRBJ1-1; TRBD1 agrees at 10 bases. Per germline, CDR1 MNHEY and CDR2 SVGAGI. CDR3 length: 15 amino acids. The V segment lost 5 bases and the J segment 4 bases; nucleotides outside the gene matches: 7. CDR3 sequence: CASSLRRDRGTEAFF. Here the CDR3 DNA reads TGTGCCAGCAGTCTCCGGAGGGACAGGGGCACTGAAGCTTTCTTT.

The J gene is TRBJ1-1, the V gene TRBV7-9; D may be TRBD1 (6 bases). V shed 5 bases and J shed 1 base, with 11 bases lying between them. The CDR3 length is 14 residues. Germline-derived CDR1 and CDR2 are SEHNR and FQNEAQ (reference sequence). The CDR3, as DNA: TGTGCCAGCAGCCCGGACAGCAGGAACACTGAAGCTTTCTTT. As protein: CASSPDSRNTEAFF. The variable domain in full, completed from reference TRBV7-9 and TRBJ1-1, reads DTGVSQNPRHKITKRGQNVTFRCDPISEHNRLYWYRQTLGQGPEFLTYFQNEAQLEKSRLLSDRFSAERPKGSFSTLEIQRTEQGDSAMYLCASSPDSRNTEAFFGQGTRLTVV.

This clone showed up just once. The chain has TRBV27 and TRBJ2-3; the D gene is possibly TRBD1 (5 bases). Trimming left V 3 bases short and J 1 base short, with 11 bases between. The CDR3 extends over 15 amino acids. CDR1 and CDR2 from the germline V gene are MNHEY and SMNVEV (reference sequence). CDR3 nucleotide sequence: TGTGCCAGCAGTTTGACAGCCATACGCACAGATACGCAGTATTTT. It yields the protein CASSLTAIRTDTQYF.

V usage is TRBV18 and J usage is TRBJ1-3; TRBD1 aligns across 9 bases. This CDR3 is built from 17 residues. J lost 6 bases, V lost 0 bases, and 9 bases had no gene match. The germline V gene encodes CDR1 KGHSH and CDR2 LQKENI. The CDR3 DNA is TGTGCCAGCTCACCACCGTCGGGGGACAGGGTTAAAAACACCATATATTTT. It specifies CASSPPSGDRVKNTIYF.

V usage is TRBV28 and J usage is TRBJ2-5; D might be TRBD1 (5 bases). Looked up from germline, CDR1 is MDHEN and CDR2 is SYDVKM. This CDR3 comprises 14 residues. V dropped 3 bases and J dropped 3 bases, with 11 bases sitting between them. The CDR3 DNA reads as TGTGCCAGCAGTTTTCAGGGTCCCAAAGAGACCCAGTACTTC. Its translation is CASSFQGPKETQYF.

This clone was seen more than once but under ten times. The chain recombines TRBV19 with TRBJ1-4, with 12 positions matching TRBD1. Germline trimming cut 4 bases from V and 8 bases from J; bases unmatched to any gene: 8. Germline CDR1 and CDR2: LNHDA and SQIVND (reference sequence). The CDR3 has 16 residues. This CDR3 is CASSKVPGTGGEKLFF. The CDR3 nucleotides are TGTGCCAGTAGTAAAGTACCCGGGACAGGGGGCGAAAAACTGTTTTTT.

This chain joins TRBV24-1 and TRBJ1-1, with D uncertain. The ends were cut back, 0 bases at V and 1 base at J, with 8 bases in the middle. CDR1 is KGHDR, CDR2 SFDVKD, per germline. The CDR3 is made up of 15 amino acids. CDR3: CATSDLRLTNTEAFF. CDR3 coding DNA: TGTGCCACCAGTGATTTGAGACTGACGAACACTGAAGCTTTCTTT.

V is TRBV19 and J is TRBJ2-6, with 7 positions matching TRBD1. V lost 7 bases to trimming and J lost 2 bases; unmatched junction nucleotides: 11. This CDR3 has 17 amino acids. Germline CDR1 LNHDA, CDR2 SQIVND (reference sequence). CDR3 loop: CASIPGRTGPGANVLTF. CDR3 bases: TGTGCCAGTATCCCCGGTCGGACAGGACCTGGGGCCAACGTCCTGACTTTC.

The CDR3 DNA follows: TGTGCCAGCAGGGCCGGGGGAGTAACGGGCTACACCTTC. Protein sequence: CASRAGGVTGYTF. The genes are TRBV27 and TRBJ1-2, with a weak D call TRBD1 (5 bases). The V gene lost 6 bases and the J gene lost 8 bases, with 16 bases spanning the gap. This CDR3 comprises 13 residues. Germline V gene lookup returns CDR1 MNHEY and CDR2 SMNVEV (reference sequence).